This T cell receptor beta chain was profiled in a study of PD-L1 blockade in urothelial cancer. For the study at large: Administration of atezolizumab to patients began around 2014, at 1,200 mg intravenously every 3 weeks.

The study's findings and limits: Below-median pretreatment blood TCR clonality was associated with improved progression-free and overall survival.

Urothelial carcinoma affected the patients, and it was locally advanced or metastatic. Each patient gave between 1 and 8 samples of peripheral blood mononuclear cells, which were collected pretreatment and during treatment. The CDR3 has 16 amino acids. Germline assignment: CDR1 SGDLS and CDR2 YYNGEE. V lost 0 bases and J lost 6; bases outside the gene matches: 7. As regards this clone: The antigen remains unidentified.

Only in-frame clones appear in the TCRdb table, and some are missing; sequencing was by immunoSEQ multiplex PCR. The sample has roughly 20,000 clones; roughly 90% are singletons. The TCR comes from a woman aged 55-70 years with urothelial cancer. Sample: PBMCs, taken around atezolizumab (anti-PD-L1) treatment. The rearrangement joins TRBV9 to TRBJ2-1; 9 bases are shared with TRBD2. CDR3 protein: CASSVGGGTSSNEQFF. DNA of the CDR3: TGTGCCAGCAGCGTAGGGGGCGGGACTAGCTCCAATGAGCAGTTCTTC.